The rows below give T cell receptor beta chains drawn from one sample of a study of blood T cell repertoires in COVID-19. Here immunoSEQ multiplex PCR was the method, and the copy in TCRdb shows in-frame clones only, minus some. This table has some 94,000 clones, approximately 88% appearing once. The specimen was peripheral blood. The source is a woman aged 60-75 years with COVID-19, enrolled during active disease. The CDR3 runs from the conserved cysteine through the conserved F or W. A D gene is named only where the DNA matches it firmly. Rows may omit the clone size; those that give it use once, few, many or a size class.

cdr3_nt: TGTGCCAGCGCACAGGGGCCAGGGTATGGCTACACCTTC
cdr3_aa: CASAQGPGYGYTF
v_call: TRBV2
d_call: TRBD1
clone_size: NA
j_call: TRBJ1-2

cdr3_nt: TGTGCCAGCAGGGACAGGGATGGGGGTTACAATGAGCAGTTCTTC
cdr3_aa: CASRDRDGGYNEQFF
v_call: TRBV2
d_call: TRBD1
clone_size: NA
j_call: TRBJ2-1

cdr3_nt: TGTGCCAGCAGTGACGGACAGGGTTTTGAAAAACTGTTTTTT
cdr3_aa: CASSDGQGFEKLFF
v_call: TRBV25-1
d_call: TRBD1
clone_size: NA
j_call: TRBJ1-4

cdr3_nt: TGCGCCAGCAGCCGAGGGTTTTTGGCTCAGCCCCAGCATTTT
cdr3_aa: CASSRGFLAQPQHF
v_call: TRBV4-1
d_call: NA
clone_size: NA
j_call: TRBJ1-5

cdr3_nt: TGTGCCAGCTCACCTTCGACAGGGCACTCTGGAAACACCATATATTTT
cdr3_aa: CASSPSTGHSGNTIYF
v_call: TRBV18
d_call: TRBD1
clone_size: NA
j_call: TRBJ1-3

cdr3_nt: TGTGCCAGCAGTTTACAGTACACAGATACGCAGTATTTT
cdr3_aa: CASSLQYTDTQYF
v_call: TRBV27
d_call: NA
clone_size: NA
j_call: TRBJ2-3

cdr3_nt: TGTGCCAGCGGGACAGGCACTAATTCACCCCTCCACTTT
cdr3_aa: CASGTGTNSPLHF
v_call: TRBV11-3
d_call: TRBD1
clone_size: once
j_call: TRBJ1-6

cdr3_nt: TGCGCCAGCAGCAGGGACTCCGGAGATACGCAGTATTTT
cdr3_aa: CASSRDSGDTQYF
v_call: TRBV5-1
d_call: NA
clone_size: NA
j_call: TRBJ2-3

cdr3_nt: TGTGCCAGCAGCCCGGACACCAGAGAGACCCAGTACTTC
cdr3_aa: CASSPDTRETQYF
v_call: TRBV3-1/TRBV3-2
d_call: NA
clone_size: once
j_call: TRBJ2-5

cdr3_nt: TGCAGCGTTGGCAGGGTAGCCACCGGGGAGCTGTTTTTT
cdr3_aa: CSVGRVATGELFF
v_call: TRBV29-1
d_call: NA
clone_size: once
j_call: TRBJ2-2

cdr3_nt: TGTGCCAGTAACAGGTGGCGGGGGGGCTCGGTCGAGGAGACCCAGTACTTC
cdr3_aa: CASNRWRGGSVEETQYF
v_call: TRBV7-2
d_call: TRBD2
clone_size: NA
j_call: TRBJ2-5